The 10 T cell receptor beta chains below were found in one sample sequenced in a study of OX40 agonist ivuxolimab in advanced cancers. Clones were sequenced by immunoSEQ multiplex PCR, and TCRdb holds only the in-frame ones, with some missing. The sample has around 100,000 clones, around 89% seen once. The source was CD4+ or CD8+ T cells sorted from blood, collected in a trial of the OX40 agonist ivuxolimab. These receptors originate from an adult with an advanced solid tumor such as melanoma, head and neck, liver or kidney cancer.

This clone has just a few counts. The chain joins TRBV19 to TRBJ2-5; TRBD1 matches at 9 bases. This CDR3 is 14 amino acids long. Germline loops: CDR1 LNHDA, CDR2 SQIVND (reference sequence). The ends lost 6 bases at V and 5 bases at J; junction bases unmatched: 7. DNA of the CDR3: TGTGCCAGTAGGTTGGACAGGGGCGGGGAGACCCAGTACTTC. It yields the protein CASRLDRGGETQYF.

CDR3 in DNA: TGTGCCAGCAGCACCACAGGGCTCTCCTATGGCTACACCTTC. The encoded protein is CASSTTGLSYGYTF. The chain uses TRBV28 and TRBJ1-2; D is perhaps TRBD1 (6 bases). The CDR3 length is 14 residues. The germline V and J ends were trimmed by 6 bases and 4 bases, with 15 bases remaining between them. Germline CDR1 and CDR2: MDHEN and SYDVKM.

V is TRBV5-1 and J is TRBJ2-6, with unresolved D. The V end lost 2 bases, the J end lost 0 bases, and 9 bases lay between the germline ends. Germline V gene data show CDR1 as SGHRS and CDR2 as YFSETQ. The CDR3 consists of 16 residues. This CDR3 reads CASSLGRSSGANVLTF. DNA of the CDR3: TGCGCCAGCAGCTTAGGACGGAGCTCTGGGGCCAACGTCCTGACTTTC.

Concerning this clone itself: A read error may account for a junction end that differs from germline. The chain is built from TRBV5-1 and TRBJ1-4; 8 bases are shared with TRBD1. Germline CDR1 is SGHRS and CDR2 is YFSETQ. The CDR3 has 12 residues. CDR3 amino acids: CASRLDREGLFF. The CDR3 DNA is TGCGCCAGCAGATTGGACAGGGAAGGCCTGTTTTTT.

In this sample, this clone turned up once. V gene TRBV27 combines with J gene TRBJ2-7, with 9 bases lining up with TRBD1. The junction had 6 bases not matched to a gene; V was cut back by 3 bases and J by 6 bases. CDR3 length equals 14 residues. Germline values: CDR1 MNHEY, CDR2 SMNVEV (reference sequence). The CDR3, as DNA: TGTGCCAGCAGTTTTCTTTCGGGACAGGGCGAGCAGTACTTC. It is translated as CASSFLSGQGEQYF.

V and J are TRBV2 and TRBJ1-1, with TRBD1 as a possible D gene (6 bases). In germline, CDR1 is SNHLY, CDR2 FYNNEI. CDR3 size: 18 residues. V lost 9 bases and J lost 1, with 27 bases in between. CDR3 in amino acids: CASNTPVVGATPNTEAFF. DNA for the CDR3: TGTGCCAGTAACACTCCGGTTGTGGGGGCCACCCCGAACACTGAAGCTTTCTTT. The whole variable domain, filled in from reference TRBV2 and TRBJ1-1, reads EPEVTQTPSHQVTQMGQEVILRCVPISNHLYFYWYRQILGQKVEFLVSFYNNEISEKSEIFDDQFSVERPDGSNFTLKIRSTKLEDSAMYFCASNTPVVGATPNTEAFFGQGTRLTVV.

This clone was recorded only once. The gene calls are TRBV30 and TRBJ1-5; TRBD1 matches 12 bases. V dropped 2 bases and J dropped 6; count of bases not matched to a gene: 5. Germline loops: CDR1 GTSNPN, CDR2 SVGIG (reference sequence). The CDR3 is 15 residues long. CDR3 DNA: TGTGCCTGGAGTTCGGGACAGGGGGCGGGTCAGCCCCAGCATTTT. Translation: CAWSSGQGAGQPQHF.

This clone was observed once. The chain joins TRBV5-6 to TRBJ1-2; 9 bases agree with TRBD1. Trimming at V came to 4 bases and at J to 4 bases, leaving 5 bases not matched to a gene. The CDR3 spans 14 residues. Germline loops: CDR1 SGHDT, CDR2 YYEEEE. The CDR3 region is CASSPDRGPYGYTF. The CDR3 DNA follows: TGTGCCAGCAGCCCGGACAGGGGCCCCTATGGCTACACCTTC.

The V call is TRBV19, the J call TRBJ1-5; 10 bases map to TRBD1. The V and J ends lost 1 base and 4 bases, in that order; junction bases with no gene match: 19. The CDR3 has 21 residues. The germline gives CDR1 LNHDA, CDR2 SQIVND (reference sequence). CDR3 coding DNA: TGTGCCAGTAGTATAGGTCTGGGGGGACAGGGGAATGCGGTACGAAATCAGCCCCAGCATTTT. Amino acids: CASSIGLGGQGNAVRNQPQHF.

The chain links TRBV19 to TRBJ2-5; TRBD2 agrees at 9 bases. Germline trimming cut 9 bases from V and 1 base from J; bases unmatched to any gene: 3. There are 13 residues in the CDR3. Germline assignment: CDR1 LNHDA and CDR2 SQIVND (reference sequence). The CDR3 nucleotides read TGTGCCAGCCGGACTAGCGTCCAAGAGACCCAGTACTTC. Protein sequence: CASRTSVQETQYF.